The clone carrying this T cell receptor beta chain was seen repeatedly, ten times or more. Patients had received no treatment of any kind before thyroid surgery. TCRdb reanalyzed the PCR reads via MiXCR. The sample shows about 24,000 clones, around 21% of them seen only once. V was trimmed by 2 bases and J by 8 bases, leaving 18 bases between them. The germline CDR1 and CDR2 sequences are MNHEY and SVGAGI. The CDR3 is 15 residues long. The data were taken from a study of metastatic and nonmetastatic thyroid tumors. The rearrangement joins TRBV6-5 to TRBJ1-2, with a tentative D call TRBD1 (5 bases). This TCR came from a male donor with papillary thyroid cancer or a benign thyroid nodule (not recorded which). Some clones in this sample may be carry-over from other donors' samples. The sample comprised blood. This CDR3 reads CASSYGARGDGGYTF. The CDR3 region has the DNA TGTGCCAGCAGTTACGGGGCAAGAGGGGATGGCGGCTACACCTTC.